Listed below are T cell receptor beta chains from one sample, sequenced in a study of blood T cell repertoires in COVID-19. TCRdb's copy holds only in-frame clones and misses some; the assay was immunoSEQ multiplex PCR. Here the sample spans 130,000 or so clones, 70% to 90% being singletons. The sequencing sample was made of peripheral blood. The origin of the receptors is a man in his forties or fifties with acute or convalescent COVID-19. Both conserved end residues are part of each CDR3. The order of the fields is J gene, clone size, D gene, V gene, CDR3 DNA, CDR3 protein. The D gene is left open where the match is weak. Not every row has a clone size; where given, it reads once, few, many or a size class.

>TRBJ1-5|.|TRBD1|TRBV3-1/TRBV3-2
TGTGCCAGCAGCCAAACAGGGGGTTATCAGCCCCAGCATTTT
CASSQTGGYQPQHF
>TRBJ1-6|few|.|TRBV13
TGTGCCAGCAGCTTACTTCGTTCACGGACCGCGGGTTCACCCCTCCACTTT
CASSLLRSRTAGSPLHF
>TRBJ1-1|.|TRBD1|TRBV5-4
TGTGCCAGCAGCGCACAGGGGGAGGGTACTGAAGCTTTCTTT
CASSAQGEGTEAFF
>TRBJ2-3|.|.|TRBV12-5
TGTGCTAGTGGTTTACAAGCGAATACGCAGTATTTT
CASGLQANTQYF
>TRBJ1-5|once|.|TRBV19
TGTGCCAGTAGTATAGCTCCAACAGGGAGTCAGCCCCAGCATTTT
CASSIAPTGSQPQHF
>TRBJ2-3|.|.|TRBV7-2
TGTGCCAGCACCCATGCTACTGGATCGTTCGGGGCAGATACGCAGTATTTT
CASTHATGSFGADTQYF
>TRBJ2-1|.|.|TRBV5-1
TGCGCCAGCAGCTTGGAAAGTGGAGGGAATGAGCAGTTCTTC
CASSLESGGNEQFF
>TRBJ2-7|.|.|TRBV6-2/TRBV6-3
TGTGCCAGCAGTTATGGCAGACTCCACGAGCAGTACTTC
CASSYGRLHEQYF
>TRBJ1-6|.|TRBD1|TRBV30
TGTGCCTGGAGTGCCCGCACCCTTTTAGACAGGGGAAATTCACCCCTCCACTTT
CAWSARTLLDRGNSPLHF
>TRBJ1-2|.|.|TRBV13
TGTGCCAGCAGCTTAAGCAGGGGCTATGGCTACACCTTC
CASSLSRGYGYTF
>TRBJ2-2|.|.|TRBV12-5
TGTGCTAGTGGCGAGGGTAGCGGGAACACCGGGGAGCTGTTTTTT
CASGEGSGNTGELFF
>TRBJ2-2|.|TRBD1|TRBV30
TGTGCCTGGGGGGGGACAGGGACGAACACCGGGGAGCTGTTTTTT
CAWGGTGTNTGELFF
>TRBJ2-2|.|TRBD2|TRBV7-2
TGTGCCAGCAGCCTAGCGGGGGGTTACACCGGGGAGCTGTTTTTT
CASSLAGGYTGELFF
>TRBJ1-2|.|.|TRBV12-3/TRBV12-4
TGTGCCAGCAGTTTTAGGAGCCAGGGTGGCTACACCTTC
CASSFRSQGGYTF
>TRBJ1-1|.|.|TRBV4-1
TGCGCCAGCAGCCACGGAGTGAACACTGAAGCTTTCTTT
CASSHGVNTEAFF
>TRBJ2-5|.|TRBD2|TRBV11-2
TGTGCCAGCAGCCACAATTTCTGGGCTAGCGGGGGGAAAGAGACCCAGTACTTC
CASSHNFWASGGKETQYF
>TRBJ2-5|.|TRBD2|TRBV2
TGTGCCAGCAGTGAAGATACTAGCGGGAGGGCCGGGGAGACCCAGTACTTC
CASSEDTSGRAGETQYF
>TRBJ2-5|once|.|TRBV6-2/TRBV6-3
TGTGCCAGCAGTAACAACCAAGAGACCCAGTACTTC
CASSNNQETQYF
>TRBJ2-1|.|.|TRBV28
TGTGCCAGCAGTACCGGGGTCCATGAGCAGTTCTTC
CASSTGVHEQFF
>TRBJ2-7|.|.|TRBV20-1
TGCAGTGCTAGTTTTAGCGGACCGGGGAGGGAGCAGTACTTC
CSASFSGPGREQYF
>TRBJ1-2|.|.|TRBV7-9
TGTGCCAGCAGCTTATCTTCGGTCCTTCCTAGGCACTATGGCTACACCTTC
CASSLSSVLPRHYGYTF
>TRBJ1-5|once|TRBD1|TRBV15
TGTGCCACCAGCAGAGGAGGACAGGGCAATCAGCCCCAGCATTTT
CATSRGGQGNQPQHF
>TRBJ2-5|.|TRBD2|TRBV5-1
TGCGCCAGCAGCCGAAGTACTAGCGGGAGGGTTGAGACCCAGTACTTC
CASSRSTSGRVETQYF
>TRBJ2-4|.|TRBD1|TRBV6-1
TGTGCCAGCAGTGAATCACAGGGGTTCATTCAGTACTTC
CASSESQGFIQYF
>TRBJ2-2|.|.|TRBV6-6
TGTGCCAGCAGATGGGACTGGCCCGACACCGGGGAGCTGTTTTTT
CASRWDWPDTGELFF
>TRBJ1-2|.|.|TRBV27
TGTGCCAGCAGTCCGTACTCTACTCGGGATATTCGGGGCTACACCTTC
CASSPYSTRDIRGYTF
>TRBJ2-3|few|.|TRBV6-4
TGTGCCACCTCGTTGGGGGCGGTCCTCACAGATACGCAGTATTTT
CATSLGAVLTDTQYF
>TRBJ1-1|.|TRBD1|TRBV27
TGTGCCAGCAGTCTCAAAGGGGGACAGGGGGCTTTGAGAACTGAAGCTTTCTTT
CASSLKGGQGALRTEAFF
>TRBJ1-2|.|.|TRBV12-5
TGTGCTAGTGGTTTACCCCTCGGACAGTATGGCTACACCTTC
CASGLPLGQYGYTF
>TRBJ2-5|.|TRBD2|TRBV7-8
TGTGCCAGCAGCTCCCGGGGGGGCCCCGTGAAGACCCAGTACTTC
CASSSRGGPVKTQYF
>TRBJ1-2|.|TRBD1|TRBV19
TGTGCCAGTAGTCCCAGCCCGGGACAGGGGGCTCTTAGTCTAGTCTATGGCTACACCTTC
CASSPSPGQGALSLVYGYTF
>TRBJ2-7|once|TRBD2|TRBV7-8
TGTGCCAGCAGCCTCGGGACTAGCGGGGGGACACCCTCCTACGAGCAGTACTTC
CASSLGTSGGTPSYEQYF
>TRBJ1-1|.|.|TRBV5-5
TGTGCCAGCAGCTTGGTAGTGAACACTGAAGCTTTCTTT
CASSLVVNTEAFF